This T cell receptor beta chain was captured in a study of cytomegalovirus exposure and HLA in healthy donors. Study information: HLA-typed donors contributed 65 million to 95 million unique TCRs, which were held in an early data release. Broader study findings: It was likely that a cluster of highly shared sequence variants was a sequencing artifact.

About this clone itself: What it binds is not known.

The primer mix had 60 Vbeta and 13 Jbeta primers. Sequenced by immunoSEQ multiplex PCR; TCRdb stores in-frame clones only, minus some. The data contain about 160,000 clones, roughly 76% of them seen just once; the ten biggest clones take up 13%. V lost 2 bases and J 0 bases, leaving 11 bases between the germline ends. Germline V CDR1 and CDR2: MDHEN, SYDVKM. CDR3 length: 16 residues. The sequencing sample was made of PBMCs. The sequence derives from a woman aged 50 to 60 in good health and CMV-seronegative. The chain carries TRBV28 and TRBJ1-5; D perhaps matches TRBD1 (6 bases). CDR3 nucleotides: TGTGCCAGCAGTTTACCCAGGGGTTATAGCAATCAGCCCCAGCATTTT. Encoded protein: CASSLPRGYSNQPQHF.